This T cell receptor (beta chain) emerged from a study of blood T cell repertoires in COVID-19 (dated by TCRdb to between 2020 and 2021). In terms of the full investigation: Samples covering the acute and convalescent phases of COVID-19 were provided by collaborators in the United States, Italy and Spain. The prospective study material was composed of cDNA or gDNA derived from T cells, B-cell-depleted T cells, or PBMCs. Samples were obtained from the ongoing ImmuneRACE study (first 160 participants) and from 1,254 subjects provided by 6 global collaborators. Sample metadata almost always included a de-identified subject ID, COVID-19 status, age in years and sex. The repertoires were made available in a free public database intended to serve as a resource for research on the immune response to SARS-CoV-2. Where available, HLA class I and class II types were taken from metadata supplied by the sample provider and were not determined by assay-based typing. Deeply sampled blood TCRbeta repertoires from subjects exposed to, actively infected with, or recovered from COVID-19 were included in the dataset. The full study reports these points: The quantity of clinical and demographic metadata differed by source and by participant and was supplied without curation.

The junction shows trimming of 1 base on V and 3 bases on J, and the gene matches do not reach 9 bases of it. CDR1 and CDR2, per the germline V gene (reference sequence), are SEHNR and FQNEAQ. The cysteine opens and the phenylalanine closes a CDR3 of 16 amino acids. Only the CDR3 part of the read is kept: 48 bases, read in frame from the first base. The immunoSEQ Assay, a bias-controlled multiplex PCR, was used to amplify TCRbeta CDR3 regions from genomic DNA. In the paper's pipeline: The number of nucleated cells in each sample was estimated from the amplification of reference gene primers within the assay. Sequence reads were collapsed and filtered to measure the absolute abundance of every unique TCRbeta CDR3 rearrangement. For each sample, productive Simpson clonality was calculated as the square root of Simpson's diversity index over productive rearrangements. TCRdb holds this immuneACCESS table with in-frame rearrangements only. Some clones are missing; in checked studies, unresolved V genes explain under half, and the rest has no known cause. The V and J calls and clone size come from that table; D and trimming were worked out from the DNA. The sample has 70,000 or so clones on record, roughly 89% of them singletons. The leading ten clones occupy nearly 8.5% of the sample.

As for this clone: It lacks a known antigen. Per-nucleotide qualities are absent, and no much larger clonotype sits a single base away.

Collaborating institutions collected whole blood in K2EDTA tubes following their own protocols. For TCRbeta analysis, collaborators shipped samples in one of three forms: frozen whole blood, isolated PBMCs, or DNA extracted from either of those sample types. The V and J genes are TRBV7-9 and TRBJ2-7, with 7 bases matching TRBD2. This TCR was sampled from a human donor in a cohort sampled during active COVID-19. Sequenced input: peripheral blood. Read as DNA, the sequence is TGTGCCAGCAGCTTAGATCGGCCTAGCGGACTCTACGAGCAGTACTTC. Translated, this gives CASSLDRPSGLYEQYF.